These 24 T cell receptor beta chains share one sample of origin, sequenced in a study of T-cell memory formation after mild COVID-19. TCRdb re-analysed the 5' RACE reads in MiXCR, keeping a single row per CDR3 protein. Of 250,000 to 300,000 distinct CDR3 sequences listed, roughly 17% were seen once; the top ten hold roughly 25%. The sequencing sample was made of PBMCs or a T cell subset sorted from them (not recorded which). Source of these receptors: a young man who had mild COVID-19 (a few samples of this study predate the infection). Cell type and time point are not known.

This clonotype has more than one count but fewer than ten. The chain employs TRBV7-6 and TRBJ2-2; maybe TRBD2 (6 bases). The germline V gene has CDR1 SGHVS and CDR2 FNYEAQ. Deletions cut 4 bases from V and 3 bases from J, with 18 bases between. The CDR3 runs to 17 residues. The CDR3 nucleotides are TGTGCCAGCAGCTCACCAATGAGGGACTTGCACACCGGGGAGCTGTTTTTT. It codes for CASSSPMRDLHTGELFF.

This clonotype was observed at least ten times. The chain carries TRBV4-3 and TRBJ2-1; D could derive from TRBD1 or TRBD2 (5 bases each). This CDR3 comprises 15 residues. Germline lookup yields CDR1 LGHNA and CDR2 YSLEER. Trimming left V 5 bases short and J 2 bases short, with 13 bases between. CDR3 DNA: TGCGCCAGCAGCGTCAGGGTGGGGGCCTACAATGAGCAGTTCTTC. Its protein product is CASSVRVGAYNEQFF.

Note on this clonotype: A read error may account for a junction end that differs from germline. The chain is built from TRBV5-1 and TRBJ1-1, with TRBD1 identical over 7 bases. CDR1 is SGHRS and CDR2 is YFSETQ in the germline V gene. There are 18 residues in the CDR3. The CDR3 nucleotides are TGCTCCAGCAGCTTCGGGACTCTTAACAGGGGAAGTATAGCTGAAGCTTTCTTT. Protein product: CSSSFGTLNRGSIAEAFF. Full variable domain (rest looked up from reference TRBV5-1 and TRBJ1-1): KAGVTQTPRYLIKTRGQQVTLSCSPISGHRSVSWYQQTPGQGLQFLFEYFSETQRNKGNFPGRFSGRQFSNSRSEMNVSTLELGDSALYLCSSSFGTLNRGSIAEAFFGQGTRLTVV.

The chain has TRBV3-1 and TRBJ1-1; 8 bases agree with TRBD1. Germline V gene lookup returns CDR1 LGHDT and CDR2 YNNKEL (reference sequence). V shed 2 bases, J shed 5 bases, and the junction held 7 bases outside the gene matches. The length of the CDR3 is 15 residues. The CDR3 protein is CASSQRTGTGTEAFF. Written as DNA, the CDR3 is TGTGCCAGCAGCCAAAGGACAGGGACGGGGACTGAAGCTTTCTTT.

CDR3 residues: CSARRADASGNTIYF. DNA for the CDR3: TGCAGTGCTAGGAGGGCTGACGCCTCTGGAAACACCATATATTTT. The chain recombines TRBV20-1 with TRBJ1-3; D remains unclear. The CDR3 spans 15 residues. Trimming stripped 3 bases from V and 0 bases from J, with 12 bases between. Germline V gene lookup returns CDR1 DFQATT and CDR2 SNEGSKA (reference sequence).

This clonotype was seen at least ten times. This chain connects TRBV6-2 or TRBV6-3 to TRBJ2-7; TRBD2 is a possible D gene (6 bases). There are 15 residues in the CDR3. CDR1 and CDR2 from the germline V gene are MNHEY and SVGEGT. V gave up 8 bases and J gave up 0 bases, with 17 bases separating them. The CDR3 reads CASGRGAIFSYEQYV. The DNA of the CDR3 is TGTGCCAGCGGCCGCGGGGCGATCTTCTCCTACGAGCAGTACGTC.

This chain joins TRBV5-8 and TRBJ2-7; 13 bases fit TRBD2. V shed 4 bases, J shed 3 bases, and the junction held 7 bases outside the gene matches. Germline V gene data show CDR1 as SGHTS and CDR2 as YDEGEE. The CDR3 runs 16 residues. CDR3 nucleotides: TGTGCCAGCAGCCCCAACGGACTAGCGGGGGACTACGAGCAGTACGTC. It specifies CASSPNGLAGDYEQYV.

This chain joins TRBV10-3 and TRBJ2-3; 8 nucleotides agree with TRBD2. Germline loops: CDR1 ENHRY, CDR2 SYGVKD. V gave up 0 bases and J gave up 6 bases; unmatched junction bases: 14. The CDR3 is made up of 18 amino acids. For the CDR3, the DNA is TGTGCCATCAGTGAGTCGTTGGCTAGCGGGCCCTCTCGGGATACGCAGTATTTT. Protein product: CAISESLASGPSRDTQYF.

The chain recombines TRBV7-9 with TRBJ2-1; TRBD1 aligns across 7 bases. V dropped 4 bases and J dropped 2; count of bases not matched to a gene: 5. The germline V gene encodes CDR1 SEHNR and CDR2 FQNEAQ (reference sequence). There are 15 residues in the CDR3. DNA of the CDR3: TGTGCCAGCAGCTCGAACACAGGGGCCTACAATGAGCAGTTCTTC. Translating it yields CASSSNTGAYNEQFF.

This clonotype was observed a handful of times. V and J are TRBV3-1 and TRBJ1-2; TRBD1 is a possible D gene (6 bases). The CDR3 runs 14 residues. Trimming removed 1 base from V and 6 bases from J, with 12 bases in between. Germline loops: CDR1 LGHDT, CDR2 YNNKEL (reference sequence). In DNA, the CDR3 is TGTGCCAGCAGCCAAGCGACAGGCCCTCATGGCTACACCTTC. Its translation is CASSQATGPHGYTF.

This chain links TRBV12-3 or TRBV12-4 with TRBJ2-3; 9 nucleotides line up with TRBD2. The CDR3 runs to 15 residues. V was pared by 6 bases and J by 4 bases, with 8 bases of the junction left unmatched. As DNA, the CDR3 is TGTGCCAGCAGGCAGCGGGGGGCCGGCGCAGATACGCAGTATTTT. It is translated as CASRQRGAGADTQYF.

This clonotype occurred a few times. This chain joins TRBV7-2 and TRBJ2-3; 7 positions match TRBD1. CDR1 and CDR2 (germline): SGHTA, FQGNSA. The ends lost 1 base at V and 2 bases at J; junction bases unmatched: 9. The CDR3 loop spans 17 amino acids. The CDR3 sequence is CASSLEPGGLVTDTQYF. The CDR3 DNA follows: TGTGCCAGCAGCTTAGAGCCAGGGGGATTAGTCACAGATACGCAGTATTTT.

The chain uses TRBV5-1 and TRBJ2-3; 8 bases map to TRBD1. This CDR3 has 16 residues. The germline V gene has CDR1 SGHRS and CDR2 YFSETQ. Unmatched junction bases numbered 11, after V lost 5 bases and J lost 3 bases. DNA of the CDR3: TGCGCCAGCAGATTGACTACAGGGGGAAGAACAGATACGCAGTATTTT. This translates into CASRLTTGGRTDTQYF.

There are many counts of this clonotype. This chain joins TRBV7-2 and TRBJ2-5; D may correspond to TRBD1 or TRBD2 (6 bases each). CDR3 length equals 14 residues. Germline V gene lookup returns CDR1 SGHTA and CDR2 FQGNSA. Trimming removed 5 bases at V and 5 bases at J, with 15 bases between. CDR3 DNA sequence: TGTGCCAGCAGCGGGGGGCCCACGGGGGAGACCCAGTACTTC. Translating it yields CASSGGPTGETQYF.

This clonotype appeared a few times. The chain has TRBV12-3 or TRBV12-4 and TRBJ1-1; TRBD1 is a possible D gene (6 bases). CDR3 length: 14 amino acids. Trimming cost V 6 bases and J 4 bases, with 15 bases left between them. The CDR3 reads CASRDTGLGTEAFF. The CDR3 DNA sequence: TGTGCCAGCAGAGACACAGGGCTGGGCACTGAAGCTTTCTTT.

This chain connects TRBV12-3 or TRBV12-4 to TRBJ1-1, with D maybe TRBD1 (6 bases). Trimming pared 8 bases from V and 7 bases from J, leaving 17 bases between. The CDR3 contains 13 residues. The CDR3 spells CASGRTAEDEAFF. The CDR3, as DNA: TGTGCCAGCGGAAGGACAGCCGAAGATGAAGCTTTCTTT.

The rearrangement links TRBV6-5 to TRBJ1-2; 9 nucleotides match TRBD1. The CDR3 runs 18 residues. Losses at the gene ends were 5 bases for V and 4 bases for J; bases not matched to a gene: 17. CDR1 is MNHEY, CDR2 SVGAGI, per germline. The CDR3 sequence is CASSVFPGQGRGLYGYTF. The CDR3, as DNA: TGTGCCAGCAGTGTCTTCCCGGGACAGGGAAGGGGGCTCTATGGCTACACCTTC.

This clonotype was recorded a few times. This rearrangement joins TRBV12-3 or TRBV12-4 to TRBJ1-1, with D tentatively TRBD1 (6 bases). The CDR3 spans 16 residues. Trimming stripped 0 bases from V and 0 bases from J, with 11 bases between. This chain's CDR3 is CASSLAGGRMNTEAFF. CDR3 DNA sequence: TGTGCCAGCAGTTTAGCAGGGGGGAGAATGAACACTGAAGCTTTCTTT.

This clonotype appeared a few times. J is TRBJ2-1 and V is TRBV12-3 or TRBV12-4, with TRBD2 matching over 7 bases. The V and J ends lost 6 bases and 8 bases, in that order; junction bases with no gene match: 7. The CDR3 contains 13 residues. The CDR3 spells CASSAWGRDEQFF. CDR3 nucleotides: TGTGCCAGCAGCGCGTGGGGGAGGGATGAGCAGTTCTTC.

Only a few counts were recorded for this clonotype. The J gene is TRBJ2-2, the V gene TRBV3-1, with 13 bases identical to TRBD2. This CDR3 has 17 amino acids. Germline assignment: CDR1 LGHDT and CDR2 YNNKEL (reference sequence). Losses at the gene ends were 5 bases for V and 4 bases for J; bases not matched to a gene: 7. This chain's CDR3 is CASSFPGTSGVTGELFF. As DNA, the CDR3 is TGTGCCAGCAGCTTTCCTGGGACTAGCGGGGTCACCGGGGAGCTGTTTTTT.

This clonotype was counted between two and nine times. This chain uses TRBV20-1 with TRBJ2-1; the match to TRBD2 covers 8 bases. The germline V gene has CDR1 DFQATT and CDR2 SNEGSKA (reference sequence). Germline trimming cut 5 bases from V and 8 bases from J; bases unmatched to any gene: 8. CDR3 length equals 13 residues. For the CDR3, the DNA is TGCAGTGCTCGCCAAAGTAGCGGGGATGAGCAGTTCTTC. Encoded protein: CSARQSSGDEQFF.

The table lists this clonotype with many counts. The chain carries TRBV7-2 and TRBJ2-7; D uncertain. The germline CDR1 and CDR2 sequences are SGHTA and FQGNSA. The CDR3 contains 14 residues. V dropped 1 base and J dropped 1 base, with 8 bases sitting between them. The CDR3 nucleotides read TGTGCCAGCAGCTTAGTCCCTGAATCCTACGAGCAGTACTTC. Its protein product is CASSLVPESYEQYF.

CDR3: CATTNRGGETQYF. CDR3 nucleotides: TGTGCCACCACCAACAGGGGCGGGGAGACCCAGTACTTC. This sequence joins TRBV24-1 and TRBJ2-5; 7 nucleotides align to TRBD1. The CDR3 length is 13 residues. Germline CDR1 reads KGHDR; CDR2 reads SFDVKD. With V trimmed by 8 bases and J by 5 bases, 7 bases remained unmatched.

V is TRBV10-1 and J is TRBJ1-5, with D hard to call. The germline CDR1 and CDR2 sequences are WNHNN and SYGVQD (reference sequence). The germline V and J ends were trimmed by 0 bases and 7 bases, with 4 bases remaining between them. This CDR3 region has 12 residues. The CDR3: CASSESGQPQHF. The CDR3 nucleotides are TGCGCCAGCAGTGAGTCGGGGCAGCCCCAGCATTTT.